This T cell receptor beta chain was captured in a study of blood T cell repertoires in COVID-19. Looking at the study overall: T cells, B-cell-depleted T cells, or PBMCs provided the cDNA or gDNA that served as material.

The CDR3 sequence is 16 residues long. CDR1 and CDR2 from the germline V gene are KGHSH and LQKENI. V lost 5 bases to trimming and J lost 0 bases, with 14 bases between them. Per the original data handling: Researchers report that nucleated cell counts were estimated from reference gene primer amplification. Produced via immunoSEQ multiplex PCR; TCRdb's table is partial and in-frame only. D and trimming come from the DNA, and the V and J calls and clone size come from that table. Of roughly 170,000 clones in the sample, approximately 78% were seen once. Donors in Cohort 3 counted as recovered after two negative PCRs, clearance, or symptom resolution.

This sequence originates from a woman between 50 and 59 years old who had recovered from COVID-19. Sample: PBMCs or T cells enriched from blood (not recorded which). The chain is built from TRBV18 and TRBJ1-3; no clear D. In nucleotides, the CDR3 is TGTGCCAGCTCATCGTACACCGGGGACTCTGGAAACACCATATATTTT. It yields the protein CASSSYTGDSGNTIYF.